A single TCR beta chain is shown here with its context. Generated by immunoSEQ multiplex PCR, the TCRdb table keeps only in-frame clones and is missing some. The table has more than 15,000 clones, over 70% seen once. This entry belongs to a study of T cell changes during pregnancy in multiple sclerosis. J lost 0 bases, V lost 3 bases, and 5 bases had no gene match. Germline loops: CDR1 SGHVS, CDR2 FNYEAQ. This CDR3 region has 16 residues. The sequence came from a female donor in good health, enrolled as a control in a pregnancy study. The chain carries TRBV7-6 and TRBJ2-1, with 7 bases aligning to TRBD2. The sequenced sample was CD8+ T cells from peripheral blood mononuclear cells, obtained in the third trimester of pregnancy. This CDR3 reads CASSFYGGSSYNEQFF. The CDR3 coding sequence is TGTGCCAGCAGCTTTTATGGCGGGAGCTCCTACAATGAGCAGTTCTTC. Using reference TRBV7-6 and TRBJ2-1 for the parts outside the CDR3, the full variable domain is GAGVSQSPRYKVTKRGQDVALRCDPISGHVSLYWYRQALGQGPEFLTYFNYEAQQDKSGLPNDRFSAERPEGSISTLTIQRTEQRDSAMYRCASSFYGGSSYNEQFFGPGTRLTVL.